This TCR beta chain was captured in a study of PD-L1 blockade in urothelial cancer (dated by TCRdb to about 2017). Looking at the study overall: Every patient began therapy around 2014 and was given atezolizumab 1,200 mg intravenously every 3 weeks. Pretreatment tumor samples, along with matched peripheral blood collected serially before and after atezolizumab treatment, underwent TCR sequencing. Some 30 patients had pretreatment blood TCR-seq, some 25 had at least one posttreatment blood collection, and some 25 had tumor TCR-seq. Durable clinical benefit was achieved by nine patients and was not achieved by 20 patients. An exploratory multi-omic analysis was conducted of the somatic, immune and clinical correlates of response to PD-L1 blockade with atezolizumab in urothelial cancer. An ECOG performance status of 0 or 1 was recorded for the patients, and 0 to 3 prior chemotherapy regimens had been received by the patients. Durable clinical benefit meant progression-free survival longer than 6 months, and TCR features were also tested against progression-free and overall survival. Blood samples gave a median of 141,255 T cells and roughly 83,000 unique TCRs, with a median clonality of 0.080. Whole exome sequencing and RNA sequencing of pretreatment tumors were performed alongside TCR sequencing in the same patients. Blood samples were analyzed at two time points: 3 weeks after treatment start (second dose) and 6 weeks after treatment start. About 90% of the roughly 29 patients were males with bladder-origin urothelial cancer, and 18 of 29 reported a prior smoking history.

The cohort included some 30 patients with locally advanced or metastatic urothelial carcinoma who were treated at Memorial Sloan Kettering on a trial protocol. Peripheral blood mononuclear cells were collected pretreatment and during treatment, with between 1 and 8 total time points obtained per patient. The Qiagen DNeasy Blood extraction kit was used to purify genomic DNA from total PBMCs and from tumor samples. PBMCs were collected pretreatment and during treatment, and were isolated and stored as previously described. General conclusions and limits of the study: A pretreatment peripheral blood TCR clonality below the median was linked to improved progression-free and overall survival. Patients with durable benefit showed greater expansion of tumor-associated TCR clones in peripheral blood 3 weeks after starting treatment (n of about 21, p = 0.022). Because of the small sample size (n of about 30) and the many exploratory analyses performed, the results are intended to be regarded as hypothesis-generating.

To estimate absolute template abundance from read counts, synthetic TCR analog templates were spiked into each PCR. The immunoSEQ assay used bias-controlled V and J gene primers to amplify TCRbeta CDR3 regions from genomic DNA. Sequencing of rearranged TCRbeta segments was performed at approximately 20X coverage. The source study handled its data this way. Sequencing errors were corrected by clustering, and CDR3s were annotated against IMGT so that V, D and J genes could be assigned. Downstream analyses used only productive TCRbeta rearrangements and left out out-of-frame or stop-codon sequences. Clonality was computed as one minus Shannon entropy normalized by the log of the number of unique productive sequences. Fisher's exact test with Benjamini-Hochberg correction, at a threshold of adjusted p below 0.01, was used to find clones that differed between time points or between blood and tumor. TCRdb holds this immuneACCESS table with in-frame rearrangements only. Some clones are missing; in checked studies, unresolved V genes explain under half, and the rest has no known cause. V and J calls and clone size follow that table, whereas D and trimming were derived from the DNA. The sample records 70,000 to 90,000 clones, more than 75% of which are singletons. The biggest ten clones account for 8% to 10% of the sample.

V is pared back by 8 bases and J by 1 base, with 11 bases lying between the germline termini. The CDR3, cysteine through phenylalanine, is 13 amino acids long. Left in the record is the CDR3 DNA by itself, 39 bases read in frame from the first base. The germline V gene yields SGHNT for CDR1 and YENEEA for CDR2. This clone appeared once. The target of this receptor is not known. Base qualities are missing; no much larger clone stands one base away. The chain couples TRBV11-3 to TRBJ1-1; the best D guess is TRBD1, with 6 bases matching. The TCR was taken from a man between 65 and 79 years old with urothelial cancer. This specimen consisted of PBMCs, obtained around atezolizumab (anti-PD-L1) treatment. The DNA sequence reads TGTGCCAGCGGCCGGGACAAGAACACTGAAGCTTTCTTT. It codes for CASGRDKNTEAFF.